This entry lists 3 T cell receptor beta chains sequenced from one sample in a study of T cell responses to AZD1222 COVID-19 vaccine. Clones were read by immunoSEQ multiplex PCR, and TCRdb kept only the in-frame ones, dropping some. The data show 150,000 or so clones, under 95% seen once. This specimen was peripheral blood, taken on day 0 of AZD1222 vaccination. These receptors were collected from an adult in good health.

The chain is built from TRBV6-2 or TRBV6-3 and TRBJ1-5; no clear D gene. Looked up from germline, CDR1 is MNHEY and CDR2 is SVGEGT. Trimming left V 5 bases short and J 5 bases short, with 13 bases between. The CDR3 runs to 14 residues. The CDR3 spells CASSRGRRYQPQHF. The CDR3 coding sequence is TGTGCCAGCAGTCGAGGACGGAGATATCAGCCCCAGCATTTT.

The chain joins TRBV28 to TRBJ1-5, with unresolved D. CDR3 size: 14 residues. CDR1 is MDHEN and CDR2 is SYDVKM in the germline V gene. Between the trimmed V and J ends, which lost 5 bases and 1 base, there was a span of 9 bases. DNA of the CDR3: TGTGCCAGCAGTCTCGGACGGAGCAATCAGCCCCAGCATTTT. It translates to CASSLGRSNQPQHF.

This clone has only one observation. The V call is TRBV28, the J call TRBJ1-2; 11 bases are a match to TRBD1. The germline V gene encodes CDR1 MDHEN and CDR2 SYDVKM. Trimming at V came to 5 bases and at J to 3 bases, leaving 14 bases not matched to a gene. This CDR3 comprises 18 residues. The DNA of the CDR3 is TGTGCCAGCAGTACACAGCATCCTGGGACAGGGGGATACTATGGCTACACCTTC. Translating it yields CASSTQHPGTGGYYGYTF.